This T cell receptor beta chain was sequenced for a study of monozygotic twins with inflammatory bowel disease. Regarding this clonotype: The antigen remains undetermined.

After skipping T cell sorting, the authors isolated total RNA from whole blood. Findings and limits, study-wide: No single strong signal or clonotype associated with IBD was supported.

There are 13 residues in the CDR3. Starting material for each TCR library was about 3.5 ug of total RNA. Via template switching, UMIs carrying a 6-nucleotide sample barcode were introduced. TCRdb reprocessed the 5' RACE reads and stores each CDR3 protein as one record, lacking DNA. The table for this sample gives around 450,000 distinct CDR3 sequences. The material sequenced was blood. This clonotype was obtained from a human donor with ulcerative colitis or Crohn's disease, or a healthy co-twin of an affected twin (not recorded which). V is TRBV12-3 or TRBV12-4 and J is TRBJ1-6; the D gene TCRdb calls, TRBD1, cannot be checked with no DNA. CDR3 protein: CASSLDRVSPLHF.